The 20 T cell receptor beta chains given below trace back to one sample, sequenced in a study of T cell changes during pregnancy in multiple sclerosis. Some clones are missing from TCRdb's copy, which holds only in-frame ones; the method was immunoSEQ multiplex PCR. The table shows about 53,000 clones, with roughly nine tenths occurring only once. Sequencing was performed on CD8+ T cells from peripheral blood mononuclear cells, taken before pregnancy. Receptors were obtained from a female donor with multiple sclerosis, enrolled in a pregnancy study.

The chain carries TRBV11-2 and TRBJ2-2; a possible D gene is TRBD2 (5 bases). The ends were cut back, 5 bases at V and 5 bases at J, with 15 bases in the middle. Germline V CDR1 and CDR2: SGHAT, FQNNGV. The CDR3 consists of 15 residues. The CDR3 protein is CASSRGPGQTGELFF. CDR3 in DNA: TGTGCCAGCAGCAGAGGGCCTGGTCAAACCGGGGAGCTGTTTTTT.

The gene calls are TRBV6-4 and TRBJ1-1; D ambiguous. The V end lost 5 bases, the J end lost 1 base, and 11 bases lay between the germline ends. Looked up from germline, CDR1 is MRHNA and CDR2 is SNTAGT. This CDR3 comprises 14 residues. CDR3 DNA: TGTGCCAGCAGTACTGTCGCCGGGAACACTGAAGCTTTCTTT. Translated, it gives CASSTVAGNTEAFF.

This chain connects TRBV4-2 to TRBJ2-2; 8 positions match TRBD2. Germline values: CDR1 LGHNA, CDR2 YNFKEQ. The trim removed 4 bases at V and 4 bases at J, leaving 14 bases unmatched. The CDR3 loop spans 18 amino acids. The CDR3 DNA reads TGTGCCAGCAGCCCAAGCACTCGGGGGGGAGGGATCACCGGGGAGCTGTTTTTT. Its protein product is CASSPSTRGGGITGELFF.

V is TRBV4-2 and J is TRBJ2-7; 9 nucleotides agree with TRBD2. CDR1 and CDR2 from the germline V gene are LGHNA and YNFKEQ. V lost 0 bases to trimming and J lost 6 bases; unmatched junction nucleotides: 3. The CDR3 runs to 14 residues. The CDR3 sequence is CASSQDKLAGEQYF. In DNA form, the CDR3 reads TGTGCCAGCAGCCAAGATAAACTAGCGGGCGAGCAGTACTTC.

This clone was seen more than once but under ten times. This chain connects TRBV11-2 to TRBJ1-1; D is perhaps TRBD1 (6 bases). V was cut by 5 bases and J by 6 bases, with 7 bases left in between. Germline assignment: CDR1 SGHAT and CDR2 FQNNGV. CDR3 length: 11 amino acids. The CDR3: CASSKGAEAFF. The CDR3 DNA reads TGTGCCAGCAGCAAGGGGGCTGAAGCTTTCTTT. Combining the CDR3 with reference TRBV11-2 and TRBJ1-1 gives the whole variable domain EAGVAQSPRYKIIEKRQSVAFWCNPISGHATLYWYQQILGQGPKLLIQFQNNGVVDDSQLPKDRFSAERLKGVDSTLKIQPAKLEDSAVYLCASSKGAEAFFGQGTRLTVV.

The chain carries TRBV4-2 and TRBJ1-5; TRBD1 matches 9 bases. The germline CDR1 and CDR2 sequences are LGHNA and YNFKEQ. V dropped 4 bases and J dropped 6; count of bases not matched to a gene: 7. The length of the CDR3 is 15 residues. The DNA for the CDR3 is TGTGCCAGCAGCCGGAGGGGACAGGGCGGTCAGCCCCAGCATTTT. Protein: CASSRRGQGGQPQHF.

V and J are TRBV7-6 and TRBJ2-5; TRBD2 is a possible D gene (6 bases). The V gene lost 6 bases and the J gene lost 2 bases, with 16 bases spanning the gap. Germline V gene data show CDR1 as SGHVS and CDR2 as FNYEAQ. The CDR3 runs 15 residues. The chain's CDR3 is CASRRRGELQETQYF. The CDR3 DNA sequence: TGTGCCAGCAGAAGGAGGGGAGAACTTCAAGAGACCCAGTACTTC.

The chain couples TRBV11-2 to TRBJ2-3, with 9 bases matching TRBD2. Trimming took 3 bases from V and 0 from J; bases not matched to a gene: 4. Germline V lookup: CDR1 SGHAT, CDR2 FQNNGV. The CDR3 covers 16 residues. CDR3 residues: CASSFASGDSTDTQYF. The CDR3 region has the DNA TGTGCCAGCAGCTTCGCTAGCGGGGACAGCACAGATACGCAGTATTTT.

The chain uses TRBV7-6 and TRBJ1-1; D not certain. Germline assignment: CDR1 SGHVS and CDR2 FNYEAQ. This CDR3 region has 14 residues. The V gene lost 3 bases and the J gene lost 4 bases, with 12 bases spanning the gap. The DNA for the CDR3 is TGTGCCAGCAGCTTTGCAACGAGGGTCACTGAAGCTTTCTTT. Translated: CASSFATRVTEAFF.

The rearrangement links TRBV5-6 to TRBJ2-1; TRBD2 aligns across 14 bases. The CDR3 loop spans 15 amino acids. From germline, CDR1 is SGHDT and CDR2 YYEEEE. Trimming took 6 bases from V and 9 from J; bases not matched to a gene: 8. The CDR3 reads CASTPTSGGAGEQFF. In DNA form, the CDR3 reads TGTGCCAGCACCCCGACTAGCGGGGGGGCAGGTGAGCAGTTCTTC.

This chain links TRBV9 with TRBJ2-2, with D tentatively TRBD2 (5 bases). Germline V gene data show CDR1 as SGDLS and CDR2 as YYNGEE. The V and J ends lost 4 bases and 3 bases respectively, with 13 bases between them. This CDR3 spans 15 amino acids. The CDR3 nucleotides are TGTGCCAGCAGCCCCGAGGCGGAGGACACCGGGGAGCTGTTTTTT. It yields the protein CASSPEAEDTGELFF. The full variable domain, with the rest looked up from reference TRBV9 and TRBJ2-2, is DSGVTQTPKHLITATGQRVTLRCSPRSGDLSVYWYQQSLDQGLQFLIQYYNGEERAKGNILERFSAQQFPDLHSELNLSSLELGDSALYFCASSPEAEDTGELFFGEGSRLTVL.

The chain has TRBV9 and TRBJ1-1; weak D call: TRBD1 (5 bases). V lost 0 bases to trimming and J lost 1 base, with 10 bases between them. The CDR3 extends over 15 amino acids. The germline CDR1 and CDR2 sequences are SGDLS and YYNGEE. CDR3 amino acids: CASSVAEGPNTEAFF. The DNA of the CDR3 is TGTGCCAGCAGCGTAGCGGAGGGGCCGAACACTGAAGCTTTCTTT.

This sequence joins TRBV7-2 and TRBJ1-6, with D possibly being TRBD1 (5 bases). Between the trimmed V and J ends, which lost 1 base and 0 bases, there was a span of 10 bases. Per germline, CDR1 SGHTA and CDR2 FQGNSA. The length of the CDR3 is 17 residues. The CDR3 DNA reads TGTGCCAGCAGCTTAGGGGGCAGGAGCTCCTATAATTCACCCCTCCACTTT. Translation gives CASSLGGRSSYNSPLHF. The variable domain in full, completed from reference TRBV7-2 and TRBJ1-6, reads GAGVSQSPSNKVTEKGKDVELRCDPISGHTALYWYRQSLGQGLEFLIYFQGNSAPDKSGLPSDRFSAERTGGSVSTLTIQRTQQEDSAVYLCASSLGGRSSYNSPLHFGNGTRLTVT.

This rearrangement joins TRBV4-3 to TRBJ2-7; the match to TRBD1 covers 12 bases. Germline trimming cut 3 bases from V and 6 bases from J; bases unmatched to any gene: 12. This CDR3 has 17 residues. The germline gives CDR1 LGHNA, CDR2 YSLEER. The CDR3, as DNA: TGCGCCAGCAGCCAGAGTATCGGAGGGGACAGGGGGCGCGAGCAGTACTTC. Translated, it gives CASSQSIGGDRGREQYF.

This clone has a single count. The chain recombines TRBV27 with TRBJ2-3; 8 bases are shared with TRBD2. The J segment lost 2 bases and the V segment lost 1 base, leaving 14 bases of the junction unmatched. The CDR3 extends over 19 amino acids. Germline CDR1 MNHEY, CDR2 SMNVEV (reference sequence). In nucleotides, the CDR3 is TGTGCCAGCAGTTTATTATCAAACGGGGGGGCGGTGCCCACAGATACGCAGTATTTT. As protein: CASSLLSNGGAVPTDTQYF.

The rearrangement links TRBV5-8 to TRBJ1-5; 7 bases are a match to TRBD1. CDR1 is SGHTS, CDR2 YDEGEE, per germline. After removal of 4 bases from V and 7 bases from J, the junction contained 8 bases not matched to a gene. The length of the CDR3 is 14 residues. The chain's CDR3 is CASSHGQEEQPQHF. The DNA for the CDR3 is TGTGCCAGCAGCCATGGACAGGAGGAACAGCCCCAGCATTTT.

The table lists this clone with a count of one. The rearrangement links TRBV6-5 to TRBJ2-7; 10 nucleotides agree with TRBD1. After removal of 0 bases from V and 5 bases from J, the junction contained 7 bases not matched to a gene. The CDR3 spans 16 residues. The germline V gene has CDR1 MNHEY and CDR2 SVGAGI. CDR3 protein: CASSYSFIGTGDEQYF. In nucleotides, the CDR3 is TGTGCCAGCAGTTACTCGTTTATCGGGACAGGGGACGAGCAGTACTTC.

The chain carries TRBV20-1 and TRBJ2-1; D may be TRBD1 (6 bases). The CDR3 covers 11 residues. The germline V and J ends were trimmed by 5 bases and 9 bases, with 11 bases remaining between them. Per germline, CDR1 DFQATT and CDR2 SNEGSKA (reference sequence). CDR3 in DNA: TGCAGTGCTCCCCAGGGGCTTGAGCAGTTCTTC. It is translated as CSAPQGLEQFF.

The CDR3 reads CASTTSAPQRGIQYF. As DNA, the CDR3 is TGTGCCAGCACGACTAGCGCCCCGCAGAGGGGCATTCAGTACTTC. V usage is TRBV7-9 and J usage is TRBJ2-4, with 8 positions matching TRBD2. The CDR3 totals 15 residues. Germline CDR1 reads SEHNR; CDR2 reads FQNEAQ (reference sequence). V shed 7 bases and J 9 bases; nucleotides not matched to a gene: 14.

This chain joins TRBV14 and TRBJ2-7, with 7 nucleotides matching TRBD1. The CDR3 length is 14 residues. The germline V gene encodes CDR1 SGHDN and CDR2 FVKESK. The V gene end was trimmed by 2 bases and the J gene end by 3 bases; junction bases not matched to a gene: 4. The CDR3: CASSQTGTDYEQYF. CDR3 nucleotides: TGTGCCAGCAGCCAAACCGGGACAGACTACGAGCAGTACTTC.